The 10 T cell receptor beta chains presented below share a single source sample, sequenced in a study of blood T cell repertoires in COVID-19. The method was immunoSEQ multiplex PCR; TCRdb's version includes in-frame clones alone and lacks a portion of them. The table records some 87,000 clones, roughly 90% of them present only once. Sequencing input: peripheral blood. These receptors all stem from a human donor with COVID-19, enrolled during active disease. The donor label of this sample is uncertain.

This clone appeared a single time. V is TRBV2 and J is TRBJ1-4; 9 bases are shared with TRBD1. J gave up 5 bases and V 1 base, and 2 bases lay outside the gene matches. There are 15 residues in the CDR3. Looked up from germline, CDR1 is SNHLY and CDR2 is FYNNEI. CDR3 residues: CASSEGGQGNEKLFF. CDR3 in DNA: TGTGCCAGCAGTGAAGGAGGACAGGGGAATGAAAAACTGTTTTTT.

The chain couples TRBV6-5 to TRBJ2-7; unclear D gene. The CDR3 runs 14 residues. Trimming took off 6 bases at V and 3 bases at J, with 15 bases between the two ends. In germline, CDR1 is MNHEY, CDR2 SVGAGI. CDR3 bases: TGTGCCAGCAGGAGGCCGGGTTTTTACTACGAGCAGTACTTC. Its protein product is CASRRPGFYYEQYF.

The chain couples TRBV10-3 to TRBJ1-4, with a possible D match to TRBD1 (5 bases). Germline V CDR1 and CDR2: ENHRY, SYGVKD. Trimming removed 3 bases from V and 0 bases from J, with 11 bases in between. This CDR3 contains 16 residues. CDR3 nucleotide sequence: TGTGCCATCAGTGACAGGGATATAGCAACTAATGAAAAACTGTTTTTT. This encodes CAISDRDIATNEKLFF.

J is TRBJ2-2 and V is TRBV7-2; D is perhaps TRBD1 (6 bases). V was shortened by 4 bases and J by 4 bases, with 16 bases between the two germline ends. Per the germline V gene, CDR1 is SGHTA and CDR2 is FQGNSA. This CDR3 spans 16 amino acids. The CDR3 spells CASSSNRVGTTGELFF. The CDR3 DNA reads TGTGCCAGCAGCTCCAACAGGGTTGGGACCACCGGGGAGCTGTTTTTT.

This clone was found once. The chain carries TRBV7-3 and TRBJ1-1; D may be TRBD1 (6 bases). The germline V and J ends were trimmed by 5 bases and 1 base, with 11 bases remaining between them. The CDR3 sequence is 14 residues long. Germline loops: CDR1 SGHTA, CDR2 FQGTGA. The CDR3 here is CASSGQSGNTEAFF. The DNA for the CDR3 is TGTGCCAGCAGCGGACAGTCGGGGAACACTGAAGCTTTCTTT.

The V gene is TRBV7-9, the J gene TRBJ1-3, with D possibly being TRBD1 (5 bases). The CDR3 contains 15 residues. Germline CDR1 and CDR2: SEHNR and FQNEAQ (reference sequence). V gave up 3 bases and J gave up 0 bases, with 9 bases separating them. The CDR3 sequence: CASSLFDSSGNTIYF. DNA for the CDR3: TGTGCCAGCAGCTTGTTTGACAGCTCTGGAAACACCATATATTTT.

J is TRBJ1-5 and V is TRBV6-6, with D perhaps TRBD1 (6 bases). V lost 5 bases and J 0 bases, leaving 17 bases between the germline ends. Germline V gene sequence: CDR1 MNHNY, CDR2 SVGAGI (reference sequence). The CDR3 length is 17 residues. CDR3 amino acids: CASSHTPGQNSNQPQHF. CDR3 nucleotides: TGTGCCAGCAGTCACACCCCCGGACAGAATAGCAATCAGCCCCAGCATTTT.

CDR3 region: CASSLDRSELFF. CDR3 nucleotides: TGTGCCAGTAGCCTTGACAGGTCGGAGCTGTTTTTT. V and J are TRBV19 and TRBJ2-2; D is perhaps TRBD1 (6 bases). The CDR3 covers 12 residues. Trimming cost V 6 bases and J 10 bases, with 12 bases left between them. CDR1 and CDR2 (germline): LNHDA, SQIVND (reference sequence).

The chain recombines TRBV19 with TRBJ1-1; 7 bases map to TRBD1. The trim removed 7 bases at V and 0 bases at J, leaving 11 bases unmatched. In germline, CDR1 is LNHDA, CDR2 SQIVND (reference sequence). This CDR3 spans 16 amino acids. CDR3 sequence reads: CASKAGGRFMNTEAFF. The CDR3 bases are TGTGCCAGTAAGGCAGGGGGACGGTTCATGAACACTGAAGCTTTCTTT.

Comments on this clone: Other nucleotide sequences from this sample produce the same CDR3. The chain is built from TRBV30 and TRBJ1-1; D call uncertain. V dropped 5 bases and J dropped 4 bases, with 14 bases sitting between them. CDR1 is GTSNPN and CDR2 is SVGIG in the germline V gene (reference sequence). CDR3 length: 13 amino acids. CDR3 in DNA: TGTGCCTGGGCGGGAGGGTTGGGCACTGAAGCTTTCTTT. Translated: CAWAGGLGTEAFF.